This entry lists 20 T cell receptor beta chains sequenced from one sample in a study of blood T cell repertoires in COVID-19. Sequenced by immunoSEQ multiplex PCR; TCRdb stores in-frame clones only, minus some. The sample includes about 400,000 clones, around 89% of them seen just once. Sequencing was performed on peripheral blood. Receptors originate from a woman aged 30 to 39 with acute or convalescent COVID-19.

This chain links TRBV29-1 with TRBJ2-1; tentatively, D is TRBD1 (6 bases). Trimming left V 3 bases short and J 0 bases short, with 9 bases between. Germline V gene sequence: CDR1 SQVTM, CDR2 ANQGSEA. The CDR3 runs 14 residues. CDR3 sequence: CSVDGRGSYNEQFF. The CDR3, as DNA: TGCAGCGTTGATGGCAGGGGCTCCTACAATGAGCAGTTCTTC.

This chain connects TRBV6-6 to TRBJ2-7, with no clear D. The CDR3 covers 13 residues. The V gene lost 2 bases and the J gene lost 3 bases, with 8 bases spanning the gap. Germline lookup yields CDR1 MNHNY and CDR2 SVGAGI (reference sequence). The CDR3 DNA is TGTGCCAGCAGTTACGACAAGTTCTACGAGCAGTACTTC. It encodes CASSYDKFYEQYF.

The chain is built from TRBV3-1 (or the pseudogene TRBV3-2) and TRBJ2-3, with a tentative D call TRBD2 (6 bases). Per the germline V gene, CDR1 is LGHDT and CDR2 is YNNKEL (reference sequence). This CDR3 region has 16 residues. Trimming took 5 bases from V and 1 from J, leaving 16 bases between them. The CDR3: CASSVTAGIRTDTQYF. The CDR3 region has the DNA TGTGCCAGCAGCGTAACGGCGGGGATCCGCACAGATACGCAGTATTTT.

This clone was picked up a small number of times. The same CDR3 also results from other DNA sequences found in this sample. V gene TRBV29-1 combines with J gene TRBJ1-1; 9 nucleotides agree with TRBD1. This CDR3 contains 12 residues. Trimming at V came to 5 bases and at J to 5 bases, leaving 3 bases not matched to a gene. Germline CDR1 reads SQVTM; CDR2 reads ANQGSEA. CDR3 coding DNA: TGCAGCGTTCGGACAGGGGAGACTGAAGCTTTCTTT. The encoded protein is CSVRTGETEAFF.

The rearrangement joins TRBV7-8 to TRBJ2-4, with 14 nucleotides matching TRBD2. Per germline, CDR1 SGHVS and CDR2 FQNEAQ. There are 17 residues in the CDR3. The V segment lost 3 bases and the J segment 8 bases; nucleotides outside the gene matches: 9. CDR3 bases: TGTGCCAGCAGCTTTGGGACTAGCGGGGGAGGTTTGTACATTCAGTACTTC. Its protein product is CASSFGTSGGGLYIQYF.

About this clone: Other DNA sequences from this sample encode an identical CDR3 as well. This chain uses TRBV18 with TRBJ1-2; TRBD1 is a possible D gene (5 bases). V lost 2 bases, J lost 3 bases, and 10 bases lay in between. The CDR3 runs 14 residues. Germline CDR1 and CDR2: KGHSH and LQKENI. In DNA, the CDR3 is TGTGCCAGCTCACCAGGTCAGGGCGACTATGGCTACACCTTC. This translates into CASSPGQGDYGYTF. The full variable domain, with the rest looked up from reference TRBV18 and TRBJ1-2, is NAGVMQNPRHLVRRRGQEARLRCSPMKGHSHVYWYRQLPEEGLKFMVYLQKENIIDESGMPKERFSAEFPKEGPSILRIQQVVRGDSAAYFCASSPGQGDYGYTFGSGTRLTVV.

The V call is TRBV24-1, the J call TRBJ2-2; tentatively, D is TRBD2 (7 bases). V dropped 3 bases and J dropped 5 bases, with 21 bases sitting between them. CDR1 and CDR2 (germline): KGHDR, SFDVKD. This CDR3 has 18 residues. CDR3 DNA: TGTGCCACCAGTGATCCTCTTCGCGGGGGCCGGTGGACCGGGGAGCTGTTTTTT. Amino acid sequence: CATSDPLRGGRWTGELFF.

The CDR3 sequence is CASSSTSGQPYEQYF. The CDR3 nucleotides are TGTGCCAGCAGCTCCACTAGCGGGCAACCCTACGAGCAGTACTTC. The gene calls are TRBV2 and TRBJ2-7; 9 positions agree with TRBD2. The CDR3 is 15 amino acids. After removal of 6 bases from V and 2 bases from J, the junction contained 8 bases not matched to a gene. Germline loops: CDR1 SNHLY, CDR2 FYNNEI.

Here the CDR3 DNA reads TGCAGCGTTGCGGGGGGGGCGCGGACTGAAGCTTTCTTT. Its protein is CSVAGGARTEAFF. The chain employs TRBV29-1 and TRBJ1-1; perhaps TRBD1 as D (6 bases). Trimming shortened V by 4 bases and J by 5 bases, and 14 bases separated the two germline ends. Germline loops: CDR1 SQVTM, CDR2 ANQGSEA. CDR3 length: 13 residues.

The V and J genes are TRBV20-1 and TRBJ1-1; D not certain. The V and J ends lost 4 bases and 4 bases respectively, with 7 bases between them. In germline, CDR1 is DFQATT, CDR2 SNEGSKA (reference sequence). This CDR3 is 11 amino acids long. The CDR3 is CSATPSTEAFF. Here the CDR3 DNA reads TGCAGTGCTACCCCGTCCACTGAAGCTTTCTTT.

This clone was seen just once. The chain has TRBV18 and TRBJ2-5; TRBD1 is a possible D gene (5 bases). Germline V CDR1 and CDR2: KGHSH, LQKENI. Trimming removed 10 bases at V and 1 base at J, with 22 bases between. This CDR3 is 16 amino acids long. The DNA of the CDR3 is TGTGCCATCCCCAGATTTAGACAGAACTTCCAAGAGACCCAGTACTTC. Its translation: CAIPRFRQNFQETQYF.

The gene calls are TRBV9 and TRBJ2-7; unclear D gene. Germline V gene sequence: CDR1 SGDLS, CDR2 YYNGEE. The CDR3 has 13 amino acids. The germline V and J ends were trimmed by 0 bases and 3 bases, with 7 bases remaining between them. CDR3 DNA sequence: TGTGCCAGCAGCGTAGCTGTCGGCTACGAGCAGTACTTC. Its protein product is CASSVAVGYEQYF.

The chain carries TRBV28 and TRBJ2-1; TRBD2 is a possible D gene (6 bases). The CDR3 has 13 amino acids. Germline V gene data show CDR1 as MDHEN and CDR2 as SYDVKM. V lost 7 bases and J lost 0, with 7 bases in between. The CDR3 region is CASTGDSYNEQFF. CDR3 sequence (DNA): TGTGCCAGCACGGGGGACTCCTACAATGAGCAGTTCTTC.

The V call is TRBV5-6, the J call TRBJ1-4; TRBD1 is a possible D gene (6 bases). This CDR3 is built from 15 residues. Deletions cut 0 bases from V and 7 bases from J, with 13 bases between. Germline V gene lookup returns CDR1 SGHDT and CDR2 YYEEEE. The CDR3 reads CASSLGWTVPEKLFF. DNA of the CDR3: TGTGCCAGCAGCTTGGGTTGGACAGTACCTGAAAAACTGTTTTTT.

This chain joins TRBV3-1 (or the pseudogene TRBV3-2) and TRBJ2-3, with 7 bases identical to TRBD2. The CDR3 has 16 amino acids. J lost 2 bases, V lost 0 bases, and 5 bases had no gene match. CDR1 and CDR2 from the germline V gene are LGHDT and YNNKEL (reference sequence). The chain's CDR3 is CASSQDPGLHTDTQYF. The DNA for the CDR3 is TGTGCCAGCAGCCAAGATCCGGGACTACACACAGATACGCAGTATTTT.

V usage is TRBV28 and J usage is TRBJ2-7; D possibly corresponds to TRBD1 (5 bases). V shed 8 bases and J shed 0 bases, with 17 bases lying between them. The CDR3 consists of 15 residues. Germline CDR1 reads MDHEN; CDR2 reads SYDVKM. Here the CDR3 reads CASSMQGVRSYEQYF. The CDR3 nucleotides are TGTGCCAGCTCAATGCAAGGGGTCCGCTCCTACGAGCAGTACTTC.

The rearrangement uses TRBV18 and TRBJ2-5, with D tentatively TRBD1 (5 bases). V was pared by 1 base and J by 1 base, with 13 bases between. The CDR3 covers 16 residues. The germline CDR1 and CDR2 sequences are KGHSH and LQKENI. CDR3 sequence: CASSPQGRMIQETQYF. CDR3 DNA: TGTGCCAGCTCACCACAGGGGCGAATGATCCAAGAGACCCAGTACTTC. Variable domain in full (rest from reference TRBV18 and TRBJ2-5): NAGVMQNPRHLVRRRGQEARLRCSPMKGHSHVYWYRQLPEEGLKFMVYLQKENIIDESGMPKERFSAEFPKEGPSILRIQQVVRGDSAAYFCASSPQGRMIQETQYFGPGTRLLVL.

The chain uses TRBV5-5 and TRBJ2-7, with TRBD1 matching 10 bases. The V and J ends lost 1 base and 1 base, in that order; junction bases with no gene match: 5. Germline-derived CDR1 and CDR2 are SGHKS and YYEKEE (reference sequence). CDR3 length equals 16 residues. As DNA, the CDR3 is TGTGCCAGCAGCTTGTTGGGACAGGGGTCATCCTACGAGCAGTACTTC. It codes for CASSLLGQGSSYEQYF.

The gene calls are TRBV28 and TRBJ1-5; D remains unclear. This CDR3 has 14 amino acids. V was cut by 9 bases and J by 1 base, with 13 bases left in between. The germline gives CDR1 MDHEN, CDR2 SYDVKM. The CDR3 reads CASRTGESNQPQHF. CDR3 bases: TGTGCCAGTAGGACGGGAGAGAGCAATCAGCCCCAGCATTTT. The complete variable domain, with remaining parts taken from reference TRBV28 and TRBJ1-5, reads DVKVTQSSRYLVKRTGEKVFLECVQDMDHENMFWYRQDPGLGLRLIYFSYDVKMKEKGDIPEGYSVSREKKERFSLILESASTNQTSMYLCASRTGESNQPQHFGDGTRLSIL.

CDR3 nucleotides: TGTGCCAGCAGGACCAGGGGAATAGGGAATGAAAAACTGTTTTTT. It translates to CASRTRGIGNEKLFF. The genes are TRBV7-4 and TRBJ1-4, with D maybe TRBD1 (6 bases). Trimming took off 6 bases at V and 5 bases at J, with 16 bases between the two ends. This CDR3 region has 15 residues. CDR1 SGHVT and CDR2 SQSDAQ come from the germline V gene.